This T cell receptor (beta chain) was identified in a study of shared clonotypes between healthy human individuals. Profiling relied on immunoSEQ multiplex PCR, and the TCRdb table lists in-frame clones only, not all of them. Of approximately 1.4 million clones listed, 98% were seen once; the top ten hold roughly 0.4%. This CDR3 has 15 amino acids. Germline V gives CDR1 SGHVS, CDR2 FQNEAQ. V dropped 5 bases and J dropped 2 bases, with 15 bases sitting between them. The clonotype comes from a man aged 25-45 years in good health. Sequences were obtained from naive CD4+ T cells sorted from blood. The subset here: CD45RA+ positively selected. The V call is TRBV7-8, the J call TRBJ2-5, with TRBD1 as a possible D gene (6 bases). CDR3 DNA sequence: TGTGCCAGCAGCCCAAGCAGAGGGGGTCAAGAGACCCAGTACTTC. This codes for CASSPSRGGQETQYF.